The TCR beta chain described here comes from a study of tumor-infiltrating lymphocytes in localized non-small cell lung cancer. Study overall: Several tumor histologies, both smoking statuses, and some post-neoadjuvant chemotherapy samples were included.

TCRdb's table, derived via immunoSEQ multiplex PCR, lists solely in-frame clones and lacks some. The table has thousands of clones, 74% seen once. Study outcomes and limitations: Available tissue quantity limited TCR sequencing to a patient subset.

This clone showed up just once. No antigen is known for it. V lost 2 bases, J lost 8 bases, and 9 bases stayed unmatched. CDR3 size: 16 residues. The germline V gene encodes CDR1 SGHDN and CDR2 FVKESK. Sequenced: uninvolved lung tissue not adjacent to the tumor. The receptor comes from a human donor with non-small cell lung cancer. The chain uses TRBV14 and TRBJ1-4, with 9 bases aligning to TRBD1. The CDR3 loop reads CASSQTTGGASEKLFF. The CDR3 bases are TGTGCCAGCAGCCAAACAACAGGGGGCGCCTCGGAAAAACTGTTTTTT. The full variable domain, its missing parts supplied by reference TRBV14 and TRBJ1-4, is EAGVTQFPSHSVIEKGQTVTLRCDPISGHDNLYWYRRVMGKEIKFLLHFVKESKQDESGMPNNRFLAERTGGTYSTLKVQPAELEDSGVYFCASSQTTGGASEKLFFGSGTQLSVL.